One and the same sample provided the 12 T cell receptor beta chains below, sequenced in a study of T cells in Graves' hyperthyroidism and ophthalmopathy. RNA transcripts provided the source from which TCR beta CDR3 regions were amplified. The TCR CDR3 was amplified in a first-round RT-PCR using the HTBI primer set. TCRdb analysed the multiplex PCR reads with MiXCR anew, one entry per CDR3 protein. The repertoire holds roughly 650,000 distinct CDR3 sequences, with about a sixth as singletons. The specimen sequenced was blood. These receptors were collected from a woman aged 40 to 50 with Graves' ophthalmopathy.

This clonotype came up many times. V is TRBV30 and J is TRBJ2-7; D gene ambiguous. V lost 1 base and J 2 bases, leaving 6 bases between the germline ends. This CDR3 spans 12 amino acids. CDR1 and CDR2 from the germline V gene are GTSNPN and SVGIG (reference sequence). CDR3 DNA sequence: TGTGCCTGGAGTGCAAGAGCCTACGAGCAGTACTTC. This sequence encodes CAWSARAYEQYF.

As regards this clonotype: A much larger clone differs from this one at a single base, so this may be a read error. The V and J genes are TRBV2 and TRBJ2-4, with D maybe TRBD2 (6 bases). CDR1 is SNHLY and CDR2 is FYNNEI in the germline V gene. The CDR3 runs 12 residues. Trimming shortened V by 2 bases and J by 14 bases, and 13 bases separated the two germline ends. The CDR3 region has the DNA TGTGCCAGCAGTGAACGTGGGGGGAGGAAGTACTTC. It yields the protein CASSERGGRKYF. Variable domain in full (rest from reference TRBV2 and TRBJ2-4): EPEVTQTPSHQVTQMGQEVILRCVPISNHLYFYWYRQILGQKVEFLVSFYNNEISEKSEIFDDQFSVERPDGSNFTLKIRSTKLEDSAMYFCASSERGGRKYFGAGTRLSVL.

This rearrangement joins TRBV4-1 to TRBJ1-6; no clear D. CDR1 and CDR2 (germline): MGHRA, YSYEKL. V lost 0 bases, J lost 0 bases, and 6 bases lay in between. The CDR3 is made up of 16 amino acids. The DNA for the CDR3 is TGCGCCAGCAGCCAAGATGAGGGCTCCTATAATTCACCCCTCCACTTT. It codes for CASSQDEGSYNSPLHF.

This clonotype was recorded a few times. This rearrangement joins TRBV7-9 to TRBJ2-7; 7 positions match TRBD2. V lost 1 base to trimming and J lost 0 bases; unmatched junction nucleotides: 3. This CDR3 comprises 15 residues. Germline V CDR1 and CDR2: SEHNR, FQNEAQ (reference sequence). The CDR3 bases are TGTGCCAGCAGCTTAGAAGCGGGAACCTCCTACGAGCAGTACTTC. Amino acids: CASSLEAGTSYEQYF. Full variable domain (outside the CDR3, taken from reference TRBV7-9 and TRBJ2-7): DTGVSQNPRHKITKRGQNVTFRCDPISEHNRLYWYRQTLGQGPEFLTYFQNEAQLEKSRLLSDRFSAERPKGSFSTLEIQRTEQGDSAMYLCASSLEAGTSYEQYFGPGTRLTVT.

The CDR3 nucleotides read TGTGCCAGCTCACCACATGCACAGGCTGAAGCTTTCTTT. Translated, it gives CASSPHAQAEAFF. The chain recombines TRBV18 with TRBJ1-1; maybe TRBD1 (5 bases). The germline V gene encodes CDR1 KGHSH and CDR2 LQKENI. CDR3 length: 13 amino acids. Trimming took 1 base from V and 6 from J, leaving 9 bases between them.

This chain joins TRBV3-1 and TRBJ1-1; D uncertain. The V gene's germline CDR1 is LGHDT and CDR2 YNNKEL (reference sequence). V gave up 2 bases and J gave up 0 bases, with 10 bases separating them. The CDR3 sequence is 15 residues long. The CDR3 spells CASSQLGAVNTEAFF. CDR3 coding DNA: TGTGCCAGCAGCCAACTGGGAGCAGTGAACACTGAAGCTTTCTTT.

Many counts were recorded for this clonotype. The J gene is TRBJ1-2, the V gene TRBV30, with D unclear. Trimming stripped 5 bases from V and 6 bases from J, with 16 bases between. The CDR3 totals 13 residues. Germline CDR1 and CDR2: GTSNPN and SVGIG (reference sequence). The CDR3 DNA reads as TGTGCCTGGGCCTTGGGCCTTGGGGATGGCTACACCTTC. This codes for CAWALGLGDGYTF. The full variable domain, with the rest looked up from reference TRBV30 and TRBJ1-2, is SQTIHQWPATLVQPVGSPLSLECTVEGTSNPNLYWYRQAAGRGLQLLFYSVGIGQISSEVPQNLSASRPQDRQFILSSKKLLLSDSGFYLCAWALGLGDGYTFGSGTRLTVV.

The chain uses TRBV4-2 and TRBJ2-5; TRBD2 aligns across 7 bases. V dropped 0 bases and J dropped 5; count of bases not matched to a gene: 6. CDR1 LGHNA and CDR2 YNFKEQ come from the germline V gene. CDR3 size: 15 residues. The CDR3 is CASSQESSGEETQYF. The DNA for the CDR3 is TGTGCCAGCAGCCAAGAATCGAGCGGGGAGGAGACCCAGTACTTC.

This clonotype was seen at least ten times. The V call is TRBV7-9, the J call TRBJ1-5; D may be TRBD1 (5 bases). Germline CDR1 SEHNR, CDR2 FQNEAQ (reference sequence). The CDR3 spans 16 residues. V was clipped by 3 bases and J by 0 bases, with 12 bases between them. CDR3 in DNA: TGTGCCAGCAGCTTGGGGGGTCCTGATAGCAATCAGCCCCAGCATTTT. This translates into CASSLGGPDSNQPQHF.

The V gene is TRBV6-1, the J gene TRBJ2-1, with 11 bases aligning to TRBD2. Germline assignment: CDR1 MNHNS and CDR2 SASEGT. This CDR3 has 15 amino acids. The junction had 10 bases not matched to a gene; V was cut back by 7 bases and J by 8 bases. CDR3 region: CASIPGTSGSDEQFF. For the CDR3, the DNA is TGTGCCAGCATCCCTGGAACTAGCGGGAGTGATGAGCAGTTCTTC.

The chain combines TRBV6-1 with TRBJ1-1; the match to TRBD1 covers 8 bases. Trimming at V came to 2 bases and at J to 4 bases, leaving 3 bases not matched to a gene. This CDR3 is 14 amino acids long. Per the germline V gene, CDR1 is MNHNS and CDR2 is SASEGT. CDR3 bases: TGTGCCAGCAGTGAACCACAGGGGGTCACTGAAGCTTTCTTT. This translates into CASSEPQGVTEAFF.

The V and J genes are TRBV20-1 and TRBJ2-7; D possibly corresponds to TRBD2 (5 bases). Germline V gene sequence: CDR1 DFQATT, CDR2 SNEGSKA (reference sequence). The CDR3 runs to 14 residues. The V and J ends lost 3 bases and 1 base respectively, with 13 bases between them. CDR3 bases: TGCAGTGCTAGTCAACCCAGAGGGTCCTACGAGCAGTACTTC. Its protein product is CSASQPRGSYEQYF.